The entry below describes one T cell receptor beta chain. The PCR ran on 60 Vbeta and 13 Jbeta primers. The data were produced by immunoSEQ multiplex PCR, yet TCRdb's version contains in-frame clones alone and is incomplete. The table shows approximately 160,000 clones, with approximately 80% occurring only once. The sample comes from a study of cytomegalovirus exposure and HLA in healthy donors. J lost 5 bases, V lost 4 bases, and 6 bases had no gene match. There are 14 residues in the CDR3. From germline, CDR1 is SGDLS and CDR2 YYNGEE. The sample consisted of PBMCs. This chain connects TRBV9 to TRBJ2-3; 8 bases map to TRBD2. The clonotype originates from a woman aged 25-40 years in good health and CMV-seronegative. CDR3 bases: TGTGCCAGCAGCACCCCCAGCGGGGGAGATACGCAGTATTTT. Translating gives CASSTPSGGDTQYF.